The rows below give T cell receptor beta chains drawn from one sample of a study of cytomegalovirus exposure and HLA in healthy donors. Clones were read by immunoSEQ multiplex PCR, and TCRdb kept only the in-frame ones, dropping some. The repertoire has roughly 200,000 clones, 70% to 85% of them found once; the top ten carry nearly 4.5%. The sequenced material came from PBMCs. These TCRs come from a woman in her thirties in good health and CMV-seropositive. Both conserved end residues are part of each CDR3. The order of the fields is D gene, V gene, J gene, clone size, CDR3 protein, CDR3 DNA. The D gene is left open where the match is weak. Clone size appears in some rows only: once, few, many, or a class for an expanded clone.

d_gene: .
v_gene: TRBV9
j_gene: TRBJ1-5
abundance: .
CDR3aa: CASSVTGREPQHF
CDR3nt: TGTGCCAGCAGCGTAACGGGGAGGGAGCCCCAGCATTTT

d_gene: TRBD2
v_gene: TRBV10-2
j_gene: TRBJ2-3
abundance: once
CDR3aa: CASSLAGGPPDTQYF
CDR3nt: TGCGCCAGCAGCCTAGCGGGAGGGCCCCCAGATACGCAGTATTTT

d_gene: .
v_gene: TRBV6-6
j_gene: TRBJ2-3
abundance: few
CDR3aa: CASSYSPRDTQYF
CDR3nt: TGTGCCAGCAGTTACTCCCCTAGGGATACGCAGTATTTT

d_gene: .
v_gene: TRBV9
j_gene: TRBJ1-2
abundance: few
CDR3aa: CASSVGGMGYGYTF
CDR3nt: TGTGCCAGCAGCGTCGGGGGAATGGGCTATGGCTACACCTTC

d_gene: TRBD1
v_gene: TRBV27
j_gene: TRBJ1-2
abundance: .
CDR3aa: CASSPRQGAVYGYTF
CDR3nt: TGTGCCAGCAGTCCCCGACAGGGGGCTGTCTATGGCTACACCTTC

d_gene: .
v_gene: TRBV13
j_gene: TRBJ2-3
abundance: .
CDR3aa: CASSPNLADTQYF
CDR3nt: TGTGCCAGCAGTCCGAATTTAGCAGATACGCAGTATTTT

d_gene: .
v_gene: TRBV9
j_gene: TRBJ2-1
abundance: .
CDR3aa: CASSASLNEQFF
CDR3nt: TGTGCCAGCAGCGCGTCCCTCAATGAGCAGTTCTTC

d_gene: .
v_gene: TRBV18
j_gene: TRBJ2-1
abundance: once
CDR3aa: CASSSQVPSEVDNEQFF
CDR3nt: TGTGCCAGCTCATCACAGGTCCCCTCGGAGGTTGACAATGAGCAGTTCTTC

d_gene: .
v_gene: TRBV7-8
j_gene: TRBJ1-5
abundance: .
CDR3aa: CASSLATYSQSGVNQPQHF
CDR3nt: TGTGCCAGCAGCTTAGCGACTTACTCACAGTCAGGGGTCAATCAGCCCCAGCATTTT

d_gene: .
v_gene: TRBV7-2
j_gene: TRBJ2-7
abundance: .
CDR3aa: CASSLDTYEQYF
CDR3nt: TGTGCCAGCAGCTTAGATACCTACGAGCAGTACTTC

d_gene: .
v_gene: TRBV6-4
j_gene: TRBJ1-2
abundance: .
CDR3aa: CASSDSGGDYGYTF
CDR3nt: TGTGCCAGCAGTGACTCTGGGGGGGACTATGGCTACACCTTC

d_gene: .
v_gene: TRBV15
j_gene: TRBJ2-3
abundance: .
CDR3aa: CATSSWGGATDTQYF
CDR3nt: TGTGCCACCAGCTCATGGGGGGGCGCCACAGATACGCAGTATTTT

d_gene: .
v_gene: TRBV4-2
j_gene: TRBJ2-7
abundance: .
CDR3aa: CASSRQGEQYF
CDR3nt: TGTGCCAGCAGCCGCCAGGGCGAGCAGTACTTC

d_gene: .
v_gene: TRBV4-1
j_gene: TRBJ2-2
abundance: .
CDR3aa: CASSQGTTGELFF
CDR3nt: TGCGCCAGCAGCCAGGGGACTACCGGGGAGCTGTTTTTT

d_gene: .
v_gene: TRBV6-1
j_gene: TRBJ1-4
abundance: .
CDR3aa: CASSDAGVGEKLFF
CDR3nt: TGTGCCAGCAGTGACGCGGGGGTTGGGGAAAAACTGTTTTTT

d_gene: .
v_gene: TRBV11-2
j_gene: TRBJ2-7
abundance: .
CDR3aa: CASSPSYEQYF
CDR3nt: TGTGCCAGCAGCCCATCCTACGAGCAGTACTTC

d_gene: .
v_gene: TRBV30
j_gene: TRBJ2-3
abundance: .
CDR3aa: CAFRSVSSTDTQYF
CDR3nt: TGTGCCTTTCGGAGCGTGTCTAGCACAGATACGCAGTATTTT

d_gene: .
v_gene: TRBV4-3
j_gene: TRBJ1-5
abundance: .
CDR3aa: CASSPSRFREPQHF
CDR3nt: TGCGCCAGCAGCCCCTCGAGGTTTCGGGAGCCCCAGCATTTT

d_gene: .
v_gene: TRBV23-1
j_gene: TRBJ2-7
abundance: few
CDR3aa: CASSKQGTYEQYF
CDR3nt: TGCGCCAGCAGTAAACAGGGAACCTACGAGCAGTACTTC

d_gene: .
v_gene: TRBV7-2
j_gene: TRBJ1-2
abundance: few
CDR3aa: CASSFQESYGYTF
CDR3nt: TGTGCCAGCAGTTTCCAGGAATCCTATGGCTACACCTTC

d_gene: .
v_gene: TRBV4-3
j_gene: TRBJ1-1
abundance: .
CDR3aa: CASSQVQGSTEAFF
CDR3nt: TGCGCCAGCAGCCAAGTCCAGGGAAGTACTGAAGCTTTCTTT

d_gene: .
v_gene: TRBV9
j_gene: TRBJ2-2
abundance: once
CDR3aa: CASSVVTGHTGELFF
CDR3nt: TGTGCCAGCAGCGTAGTTACAGGACACACCGGGGAGCTGTTTTTT

d_gene: TRBD2
v_gene: TRBV5-1
j_gene: TRBJ2-1
abundance: .
CDR3aa: CASSMTRTSGDYIDEQFF
CDR3nt: TGCGCCAGCAGCATGACACGGACTAGCGGAGATTACATTGACGAGCAGTTCTTC

d_gene: TRBD1
v_gene: TRBV5-1
j_gene: TRBJ2-5
abundance: .
CDR3aa: CASSILLQGNQETQYF
CDR3nt: TGCGCCAGCAGCATCCTTTTACAGGGGAATCAAGAGACCCAGTACTTC

d_gene: .
v_gene: TRBV7-9
j_gene: TRBJ1-1
abundance: few
CDR3aa: CASSPGEAGDTEAFF
CDR3nt: TGTGCCAGCAGCCCTGGGGAGGCTGGGGACACTGAAGCTTTCTTT

d_gene: .
v_gene: TRBV5-6
j_gene: TRBJ1-1
abundance: .
CDR3aa: CASSFNEGVGTEAFF
CDR3nt: TGTGCCAGCAGCTTCAACGAGGGGGTCGGGACTGAAGCTTTCTTT

d_gene: .
v_gene: TRBV7-9
j_gene: TRBJ1-1
abundance: .
CDR3aa: CASSLAHGRLTGGTEAFF
CDR3nt: TGTGCCAGCAGCTTAGCGCATGGAAGGTTGACCGGGGGCACTGAAGCTTTCTTT

d_gene: TRBD1
v_gene: TRBV9
j_gene: TRBJ2-5
abundance: .
CDR3aa: CASSVGQGGETQYF
CDR3nt: TGTGCCAGCAGCGTGGGACAGGGCGGTGAGACCCAGTACTTC

d_gene: .
v_gene: TRBV7-8
j_gene: TRBJ1-4
abundance: few
CDR3aa: CASSFGIGTTSEKLFF
CDR3nt: TGTGCCAGCAGCTTCGGAATCGGGACAACGAGCGAAAAACTGTTTTTT

d_gene: TRBD1
v_gene: TRBV5-4
j_gene: TRBJ1-3
abundance: .
CDR3aa: CASSLTGAGNTIYF
CDR3nt: TGTGCCAGCAGCCTCACAGGGGCTGGAAACACCATATATTTT

d_gene: .
v_gene: TRBV11-2
j_gene: TRBJ2-5
abundance: .
CDR3aa: CASSWGRQETQYF
CDR3nt: TGTGCCAGCAGCTGGGGCCGACAAGAGACCCAGTACTTC

d_gene: .
v_gene: TRBV14
j_gene: TRBJ2-7
abundance: medium-sized
CDR3aa: CASSQDRRRPDF
CDR3nt: TGTGCCAGCAGCCAAGATCGGCGGAGGCCCGACTTC

d_gene: TRBD1
v_gene: TRBV25-1
j_gene: TRBJ1-1
abundance: .
CDR3aa: CASRDRGRNTEAFF
CDR3nt: TGTGCCAGCCGGGACAGGGGGAGAAACACTGAAGCTTTCTTT

d_gene: TRBD1
v_gene: TRBV11-2
j_gene: TRBJ2-1
abundance: .
CDR3aa: CASSSRDSNNEQFF
CDR3nt: TGTGCCAGCAGCTCCCGGGACAGTAACAATGAGCAGTTCTTC

d_gene: .
v_gene: TRBV5-5
j_gene: TRBJ1-1
abundance: .
CDR3aa: CASSVAPRVDTEAFF
CDR3nt: TGTGCCAGCAGCGTAGCCCCGAGGGTAGACACTGAAGCTTTCTTT

d_gene: .
v_gene: TRBV29-1
j_gene: TRBJ1-2
abundance: .
CDR3aa: CSVAINYGYTF
CDR3nt: TGCAGCGTTGCTATTAACTATGGCTACACCTTC

d_gene: TRBD1
v_gene: TRBV7-9
j_gene: TRBJ1-2
abundance: .
CDR3aa: CASSAGQTNYGYTF
CDR3nt: TGTGCCAGCAGCGCGGGACAGACAAACTATGGCTACACCTTC

d_gene: TRBD2
v_gene: TRBV5-1
j_gene: TRBJ2-1
abundance: .
CDR3aa: CASSPLLSGRAGGDEQFF
CDR3nt: TGCGCCAGCAGCCCCCTCCTTAGCGGGAGGGCTGGGGGCGATGAGCAGTTCTTC

d_gene: .
v_gene: TRBV2
j_gene: TRBJ2-5
abundance: .
CDR3aa: CASSAERPETQYF
CDR3nt: TGTGCCAGCAGTGCCGAGAGGCCAGAGACCCAGTACTTC

d_gene: .
v_gene: TRBV5-4
j_gene: TRBJ1-1
abundance: .
CDR3aa: CASSLDRLGTEAFF
CDR3nt: TGTGCCAGCAGCTTGGACAGGTTGGGCACTGAAGCTTTCTTT

d_gene: TRBD2
v_gene: TRBV6-6
j_gene: TRBJ2-3
abundance: .
CDR3aa: CASSTPLSGRGDTQYF
CDR3nt: TGTGCCAGCAGCACTCCCTTAAGCGGGAGGGGGGATACGCAGTATTTT

d_gene: TRBD2
v_gene: TRBV18
j_gene: TRBJ2-7
abundance: .
CDR3aa: CASSPIAGATYEQYF
CDR3nt: TGTGCCAGCTCACCTATAGCGGGGGCCACCTACGAGCAGTACTTC

d_gene: .
v_gene: TRBV6-5
j_gene: TRBJ1-1
abundance: .
CDR3aa: CASKPRGTFEAFF
CDR3nt: TGTGCCAGCAAGCCGAGAGGGACATTTGAAGCTTTCTTT

d_gene: TRBD2
v_gene: TRBV2
j_gene: TRBJ2-5
abundance: .
CDR3aa: CASSVAGDEETQYF
CDR3nt: TGTGCCAGCAGTGTTGCGGGAGACGAAGAGACCCAGTACTTC

d_gene: .
v_gene: TRBV5-6
j_gene: TRBJ1-6
abundance: .
CDR3aa: CASSLGVAGLNSPLHF
CDR3nt: TGTGCCAGCAGCTTGGGCGTTGCGGGCCTTAATTCACCCCTCCACTTT